One sample yielded the 27 T cell receptor beta chains listed below, sequenced in a study of CXCR3-negative and CXCR3-positive naive CD8 T cells. 5' RACE with UMI labels generated the TRB cDNA libraries. After re-calling the 5' RACE reads, TCRdb lists one entry per CDR3 protein, DNA absent. The listing records under 9,500 distinct CDR3 sequences. Source material: naive CXCR3- CD8+ T cells from blood. The subset here: CD45RO-CCR7+CD27+CD95- naive CD8+ T cells lacking CXCR3 (TNR3-). The receptors come from a human donor in good health. Some clones in this sample may be carry-over from other donors' samples.

This clonotype ranks as medium-sized in terms of frequency. This chain uses TRBV29-1 with TRBJ2-5; TCRdb's assignment of TRBD1 cannot be checked, as there is no DNA. The CDR3 is 14 amino acids. Per germline, CDR1 SQVTM and CDR2 ANQGSEA. CDR3 residues: CSVEIRGIQETQYF.

Frequency places this clonotype as medium-sized. The rearrangement uses TRBV9 and TRBJ2-1; TCRdb outputs TRBD1, but without DNA this stays unchecked. Per the germline V gene, CDR1 is SGDLS and CDR2 is YYNGEE. The CDR3 length is 17 residues. The CDR3 spells CASSTNRGNSSYNEQFF. The variable domain in full, with the rest retrieved from reference TRBV9 and TRBJ2-1, is DSGVTQTPKHLITATGQRVTLRCSPRSGDLSVYWYQQSLDQGLQFLIQYYNGEERAKGNILERFSAQQFPDLHSELNLSSLELGDSALYFCASSTNRGNSSYNEQFFGPGTRLTVL.

By frequency, this clonotype is medium-sized (0.01 to 0.1%). V is TRBV7-9 and J is TRBJ2-1; the D gene TCRdb calls, TRBD2, cannot be checked with no DNA. Germline V lookup: CDR1 SEHNR, CDR2 FQNEAQ (reference sequence). CDR3 length: 18 amino acids. Here the CDR3 reads CASSSDLSSGFSYNEQFF.

The chain has TRBV2 and TRBJ2-7; the TRBD1 assignment by TCRdb is unverifiable without DNA. The CDR3 has 14 amino acids. CDR1 is SNHLY and CDR2 is FYNNEI in the germline V gene. The CDR3 sequence is CASRTRDISYEQYF.

The rearrangement uses TRBV29-1 and TRBJ2-1; TCRdb selects TRBD1, and the lack of DNA leaves this call unchecked. The CDR3 length is 15 residues. Germline lookup yields CDR1 SQVTM and CDR2 ANQGSEA. The CDR3 sequence is CSVPGGAYTYNEQFF.

According to its frequency, this clonotype is medium-sized. V gene TRBV29-1 combines with J gene TRBJ2-4; TCRdb proposes TRBD1, but this gene call is untestable without DNA. The CDR3 is 11 residues long. Germline CDR1 is SQVTM and CDR2 is ANQGSEA. Here the CDR3 reads CSGGQGNIQYF.

The genes are TRBV4-1 and TRBJ2-1. This CDR3 has 14 residues. The germline V gene has CDR1 MGHRA and CDR2 YSYEKL. The CDR3 sequence: CASSQEGRYNEQFF.

This clonotype is called medium-sized based on its frequency. The chain couples TRBV18 to TRBJ1-5. CDR1 is KGHSH and CDR2 is LQKENI in the germline V gene. This CDR3 comprises 17 residues. Here the CDR3 reads CASSPSQGAGWDQPQHF.

This clonotype is identified as medium-sized from frequency. The chain uses TRBV7-9 and TRBJ2-1; the TRBD2 assignment by TCRdb is unverifiable without DNA. Germline-derived CDR1 and CDR2 are SEHNR and FQNEAQ (reference sequence). The CDR3 is 15 amino acids. The CDR3 spells CASSWGLAGYNEQFF.

This chain's CDR3 is CASSQEASVDEQFF. J is TRBJ2-1 and V is TRBV4-1. The CDR3 is 14 amino acids. From germline, CDR1 is MGHRA and CDR2 YSYEKL.

The rearrangement uses TRBV5-4 and TRBJ2-2; TCRdb designates TRBD1, a call that cannot be tested without DNA. CDR3 length equals 16 residues. Germline CDR1 and CDR2: SGHNT and YYREEE (reference sequence). This CDR3 is CASSSAGGLNTGELFF.

The chain has TRBV7-6 and TRBJ2-7. Germline CDR1 reads SGHVS; CDR2 reads FNYEAQ. CDR3 length equals 12 residues. CDR3 region: CASSFSDGEQYF.

This clonotype is classed as medium-sized (0.01 to 0.1%) by frequency. This chain joins TRBV4-1 and TRBJ2-1; the TRBD1 assignment by TCRdb is unverifiable without DNA. The CDR3 spans 11 residues. CDR1 MGHRA and CDR2 YSYEKL come from the germline V gene. CDR3 in amino acids: CASSQGHLSLF.

This clonotype registers medium-sized by frequency. The chain couples TRBV20-1 to TRBJ2-1; absent DNA, TCRdb's TRBD2 call cannot be checked. Germline CDR1 reads DFQATT; CDR2 reads SNEGSKA (reference sequence). The CDR3 length is 14 residues. CDR3 protein: CSARAGGADNEQFF.

The rearrangement joins TRBV13 to TRBJ2-3; TCRdb calls TRBD2, which cannot be checked without DNA. There are 17 residues in the CDR3. Germline CDR1 reads PRHDT; CDR2 reads FYEKMQ (reference sequence). CDR3 residues: CASSFAGTSGSADTQYF.

This clonotype ranks as medium-sized (0.01 to 0.1%) in terms of frequency. J is TRBJ2-3 and V is TRBV29-1; TCRdb returns TRBD2, unconfirmable since there is no DNA. This CDR3 region has 17 residues. Per germline, CDR1 SQVTM and CDR2 ANQGSEA. The CDR3 loop reads CSVEDLRREVVTDTQYF.

J is TRBJ2-3 and V is TRBV12-3 or TRBV12-4; without DNA, the TCRdb call of TRBD1 cannot be checked. The length of the CDR3 is 14 residues. CDR3: CASSSGTPRNTQHF.

Its frequency marks this clonotype as medium-sized. The rearrangement links TRBV28 to TRBJ1-1; TCRdb proposes TRBD1, but this gene call is untestable without DNA. Germline CDR1 is MDHEN and CDR2 is SYDVKM. CDR3 length: 16 residues. The CDR3: CASSPGVLNLNTEAFF.

This clonotype shows up as medium-sized by frequency. This rearrangement joins TRBV7-3 to TRBJ2-2; the D call from TCRdb, TRBD1, cannot be confirmed without DNA. The CDR3 runs to 14 residues. Germline-derived CDR1 and CDR2 are SGHTA and FQGTGA. The chain's CDR3 is CASSSGQSPGELFF.

This clonotype is labeled medium-sized based on frequency. The rearrangement uses TRBV15 and TRBJ2-2; TCRdb's D call of TRBD1 is untestable without DNA. The CDR3 consists of 16 residues. Germline-derived CDR1 and CDR2 are LNHNV and YYDKDF (reference sequence). CDR3 sequence: CATSTTTGRGTGELFF.

This clonotype registers medium-sized by frequency. The chain links TRBV29-1 to TRBJ2-4; TCRdb outputs TRBD1, but without DNA this stays unchecked. The germline V gene encodes CDR1 SQVTM and CDR2 ANQGSEA. CDR3 length: 13 amino acids. The CDR3 protein is CSARQGAVNIQYF.

This chain connects TRBV19 to TRBJ2-3; TCRdb calls TRBD2, which cannot be checked without DNA. CDR1 and CDR2 (germline): LNHDA, SQIVND (reference sequence). The CDR3 has 15 amino acids. This CDR3 reads CASSITSGRRDTQYF.

The chain links TRBV7-2 to TRBJ2-1; TCRdb selects TRBD1, and the lack of DNA leaves this call unchecked. The CDR3 runs 19 residues. Germline CDR1 and CDR2: SGHTA and FQGNSA. The CDR3 protein is CASSLALGGASGYYNEQFF.

This clonotype is called medium-sized (0.01 to 0.1%) based on its frequency. J is TRBJ2-7 and V is TRBV12-3 or TRBV12-4; TCRdb names TRBD2, which stays unverified in the absence of DNA. This CDR3 has 15 residues. The CDR3 sequence is CASTDLAGQTYEQYF.

This clonotype is called medium-sized (0.01 to 0.1%) based on its frequency. The chain links TRBV21-1 to TRBJ2-3; the D call from TCRdb, TRBD1, cannot be confirmed without DNA. TRBV21-1 is a documented pseudogene. The CDR3 extends over 15 amino acids. CDR3: CASSRGIWLPDTQYF.

This clonotype is medium-sized (0.01 to 0.1%) by frequency. The rearrangement joins TRBV25-1 to TRBJ2-1; TCRdb lists TRBD1, though no DNA is available to test this call. The germline CDR1 and CDR2 sequences are MGHDK and SYGVNS. The CDR3 is made up of 14 amino acids. The CDR3 is CASSEIEGYNEQFF.

This clonotype counts as medium-sized (0.01 to 0.1%) by frequency. This chain connects TRBV4-1 to TRBJ1-1. CDR3 length equals 16 residues. Germline-derived CDR1 and CDR2 are MGHRA and YSYEKL. The CDR3 sequence: CASSQVIRALLTEAFF.